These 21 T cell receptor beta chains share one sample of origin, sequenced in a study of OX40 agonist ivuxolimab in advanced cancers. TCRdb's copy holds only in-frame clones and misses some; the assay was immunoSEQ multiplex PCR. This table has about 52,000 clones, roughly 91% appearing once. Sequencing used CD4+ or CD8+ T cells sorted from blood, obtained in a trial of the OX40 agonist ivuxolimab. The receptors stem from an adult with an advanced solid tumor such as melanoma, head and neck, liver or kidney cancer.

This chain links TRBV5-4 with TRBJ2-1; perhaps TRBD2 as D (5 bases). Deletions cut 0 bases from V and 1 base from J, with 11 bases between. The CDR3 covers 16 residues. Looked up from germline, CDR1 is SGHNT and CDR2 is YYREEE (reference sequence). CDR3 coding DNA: TGTGCCAGCAGCTTGGGAGGGTTCGGATCCTACAATGAGCAGTTCTTC. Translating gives CASSLGGFGSYNEQFF.

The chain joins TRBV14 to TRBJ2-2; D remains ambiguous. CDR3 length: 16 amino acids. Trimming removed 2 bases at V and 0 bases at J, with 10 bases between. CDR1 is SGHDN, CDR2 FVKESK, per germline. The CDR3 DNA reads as TGTGCCAGCAGCCAAACAATTTACGCGAACACCGGGGAGCTGTTTTTT. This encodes CASSQTIYANTGELFF.

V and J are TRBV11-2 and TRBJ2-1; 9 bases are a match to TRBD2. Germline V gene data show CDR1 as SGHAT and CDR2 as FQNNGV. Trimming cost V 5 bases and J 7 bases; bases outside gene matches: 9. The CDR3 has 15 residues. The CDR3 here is CASSPTPREGNEQFF. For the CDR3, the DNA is TGTGCCAGCAGCCCCACCCCGCGGGAGGGGAATGAGCAGTTCTTC. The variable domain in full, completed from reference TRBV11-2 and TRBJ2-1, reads EAGVAQSPRYKIIEKRQSVAFWCNPISGHATLYWYQQILGQGPKLLIQFQNNGVVDDSQLPKDRFSAERLKGVDSTLKIQPAKLEDSAVYLCASSPTPREGNEQFFGPGTRLTVL.

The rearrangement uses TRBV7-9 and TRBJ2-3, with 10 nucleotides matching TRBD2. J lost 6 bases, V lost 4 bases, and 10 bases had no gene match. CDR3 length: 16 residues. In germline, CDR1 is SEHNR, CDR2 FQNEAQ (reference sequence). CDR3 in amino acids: CASSSGLAVVRDTQYF. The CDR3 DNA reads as TGTGCCAGCAGCTCTGGACTAGCGGTCGTCAGGGATACGCAGTATTTT.

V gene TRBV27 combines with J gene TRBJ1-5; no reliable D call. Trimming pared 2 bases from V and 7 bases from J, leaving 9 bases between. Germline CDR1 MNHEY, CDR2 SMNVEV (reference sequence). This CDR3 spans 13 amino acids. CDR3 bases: TGTGCCAGCAGTTTACGAGGGTACCAGCCCCAGCATTTT. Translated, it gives CASSLRGYQPQHF.

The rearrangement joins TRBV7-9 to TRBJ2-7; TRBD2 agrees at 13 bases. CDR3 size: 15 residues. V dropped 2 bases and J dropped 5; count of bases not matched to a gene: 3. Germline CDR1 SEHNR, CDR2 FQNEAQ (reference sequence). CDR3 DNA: TGTGCCAGCAGCTTAACTACTAGCGGGAGGGACGAGCAGTACTTC. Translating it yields CASSLTTSGRDEQYF.

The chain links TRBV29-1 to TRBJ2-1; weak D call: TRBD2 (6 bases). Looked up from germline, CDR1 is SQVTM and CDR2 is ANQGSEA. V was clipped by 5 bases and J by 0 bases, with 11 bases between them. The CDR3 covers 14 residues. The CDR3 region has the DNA TGCAGCGTTCACTCGGGGGTCTCCTACAATGAGCAGTTCTTC. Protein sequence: CSVHSGVSYNEQFF.

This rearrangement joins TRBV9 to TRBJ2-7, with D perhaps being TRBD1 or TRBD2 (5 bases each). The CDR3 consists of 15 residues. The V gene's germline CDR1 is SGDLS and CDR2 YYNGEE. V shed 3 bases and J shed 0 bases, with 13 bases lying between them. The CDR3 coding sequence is TGTGCCAGCAGCGAAAGGGGAGAGGCCTCCTACGAGCAGTACTTC. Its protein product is CASSERGEASYEQYF.

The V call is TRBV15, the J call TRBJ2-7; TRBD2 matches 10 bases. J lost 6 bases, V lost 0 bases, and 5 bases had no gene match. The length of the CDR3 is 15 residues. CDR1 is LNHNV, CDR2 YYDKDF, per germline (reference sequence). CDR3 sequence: CATSRDRSGRAEQYF. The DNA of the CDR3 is TGTGCCACCAGCAGAGATCGGAGCGGGAGGGCCGAGCAGTACTTC.

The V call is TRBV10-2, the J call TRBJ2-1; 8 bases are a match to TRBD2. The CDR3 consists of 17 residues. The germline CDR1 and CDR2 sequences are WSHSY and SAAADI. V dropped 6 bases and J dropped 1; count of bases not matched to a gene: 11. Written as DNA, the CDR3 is TGCGCCAGCAGCCCGCGGGGGGCGGGAGAATCCTACAATGAGCAGTTCTTC. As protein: CASSPRGAGESYNEQFF.

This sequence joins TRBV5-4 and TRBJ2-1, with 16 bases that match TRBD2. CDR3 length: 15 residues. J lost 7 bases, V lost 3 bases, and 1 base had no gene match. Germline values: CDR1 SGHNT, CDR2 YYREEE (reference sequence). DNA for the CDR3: TGTGCCAGCAGCTCGGGACTAGCGGGAGGGAATGAGCAGTTCTTC. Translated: CASSSGLAGGNEQFF.

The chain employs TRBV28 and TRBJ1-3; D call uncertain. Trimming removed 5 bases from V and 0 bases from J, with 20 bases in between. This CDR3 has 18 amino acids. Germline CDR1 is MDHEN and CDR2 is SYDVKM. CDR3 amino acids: CASSPPFVTGSSGNTIYF. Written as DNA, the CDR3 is TGTGCCAGCAGTCCCCCTTTTGTGACGGGTAGCTCTGGAAACACCATATATTTT.

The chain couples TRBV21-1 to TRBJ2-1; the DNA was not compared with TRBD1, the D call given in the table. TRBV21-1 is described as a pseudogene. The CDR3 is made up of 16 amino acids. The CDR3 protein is CASKRTIGSAYNEQFF. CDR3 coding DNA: TGTGCCAGCAAACGGACAATCGGGTCAGCCTACAATGAGCAGTTCTTC.

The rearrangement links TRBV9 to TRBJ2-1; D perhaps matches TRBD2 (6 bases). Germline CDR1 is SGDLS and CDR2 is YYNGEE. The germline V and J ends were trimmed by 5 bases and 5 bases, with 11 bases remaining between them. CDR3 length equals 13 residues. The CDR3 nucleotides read TGTGCCAGCAGAGGCGGGGTCGACAATGAGCAGTTCTTC. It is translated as CASRGGVDNEQFF. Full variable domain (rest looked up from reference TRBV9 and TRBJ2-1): DSGVTQTPKHLITATGQRVTLRCSPRSGDLSVYWYQQSLDQGLQFLIQYYNGEERAKGNILERFSAQQFPDLHSELNLSSLELGDSALYFCASRGGVDNEQFFGPGTRLTVL.

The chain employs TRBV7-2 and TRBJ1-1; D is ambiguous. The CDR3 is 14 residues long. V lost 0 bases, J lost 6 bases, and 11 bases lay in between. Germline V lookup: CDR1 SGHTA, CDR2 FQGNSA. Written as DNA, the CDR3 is TGTGCCAGCAGCTTAGCCGGGGTATGGCCTGAAGCTTTCTTT. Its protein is CASSLAGVWPEAFF.

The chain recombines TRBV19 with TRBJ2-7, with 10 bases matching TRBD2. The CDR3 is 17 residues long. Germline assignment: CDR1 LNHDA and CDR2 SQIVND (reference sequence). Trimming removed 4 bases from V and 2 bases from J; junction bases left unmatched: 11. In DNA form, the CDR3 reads TGTGCCAGTAGTACCGTCCAGCGGGAGGGCCAAGCCTACGAGCAGTACTTC. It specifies CASSTVQREGQAYEQYF.

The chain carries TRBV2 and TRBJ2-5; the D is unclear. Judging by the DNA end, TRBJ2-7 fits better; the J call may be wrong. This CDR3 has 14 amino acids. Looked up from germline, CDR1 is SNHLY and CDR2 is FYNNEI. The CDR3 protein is CASSEALGNYEQYF. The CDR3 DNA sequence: TGTGCCAGCAGTGAAGCGCTAGGGAACTACGAGCAGTACTTC.

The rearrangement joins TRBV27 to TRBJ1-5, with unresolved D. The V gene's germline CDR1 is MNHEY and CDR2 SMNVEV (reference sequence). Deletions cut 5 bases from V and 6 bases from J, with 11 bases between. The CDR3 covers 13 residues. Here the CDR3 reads CASSLVAGQPQHF. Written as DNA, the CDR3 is TGTGCCAGCAGTCTAGTCGCGGGTCAGCCCCAGCATTTT.

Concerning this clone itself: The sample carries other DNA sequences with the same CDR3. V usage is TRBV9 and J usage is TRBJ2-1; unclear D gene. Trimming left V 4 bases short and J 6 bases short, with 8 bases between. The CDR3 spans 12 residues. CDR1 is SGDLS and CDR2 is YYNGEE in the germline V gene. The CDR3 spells CASSPHPNEQFF. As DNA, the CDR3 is TGTGCCAGCAGCCCCCATCCCAATGAGCAGTTCTTC.

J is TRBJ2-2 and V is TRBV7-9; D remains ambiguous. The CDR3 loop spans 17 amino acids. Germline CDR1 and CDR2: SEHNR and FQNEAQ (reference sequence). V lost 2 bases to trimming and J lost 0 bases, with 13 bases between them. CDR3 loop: CASSLSYGLANTGELFF. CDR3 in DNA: TGTGCCAGCAGCTTATCATATGGGCTCGCGAACACCGGGGAGCTGTTTTTT. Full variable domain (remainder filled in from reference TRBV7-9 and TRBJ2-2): DTGVSQNPRHKITKRGQNVTFRCDPISEHNRLYWYRQTLGQGPEFLTYFQNEAQLEKSRLLSDRFSAERPKGSFSTLEIQRTEQGDSAMYLCASSLSYGLANTGELFFGEGSRLTVL.

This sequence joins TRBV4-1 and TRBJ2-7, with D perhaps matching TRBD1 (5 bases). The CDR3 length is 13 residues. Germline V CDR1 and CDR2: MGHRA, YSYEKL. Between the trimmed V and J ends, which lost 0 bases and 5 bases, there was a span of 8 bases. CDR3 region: CASSQDRADEQYF. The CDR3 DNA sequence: TGCGCCAGCAGCCAAGACAGGGCCGACGAGCAGTACTTC.